The clone carrying this TCR beta chain was seen repeatedly, ten times or more. Healthy Caucasians made up all donors. The data are from a study of identical twins. The CDR3 runs 12 residues. V was pared by 8 bases and J by 1 base, with 6 bases between. In germline, CDR1 is MNHEY, CDR2 SVGAGI. TCRdb passed the 5' RACE reads through MiXCR, listing each CDR3 protein once. The table includes hundreds of thousands of distinct CDR3 sequences, 8.6% detected once. This sample was also put to use in a study of yellow fever vaccine responses in identical twins. Per that study: In identical twins, vaccine T cell responses appeared partly shared and partly individual.

This clonotype originated in a woman younger than 30 in good health. Source material: PBMCs. V and J are TRBV6-5 and TRBJ2-1; no clear D gene. The CDR3 DNA reads as TGTGCCAGCGCGAGGTCCTACAATGAGCAGTTCTTC. Protein product: CASARSYNEQFF.